The clone carrying this TCR beta chain was found once. What it recognizes is unknown. This sample was taken from a study of graft-versus-host responses after intestinal transplantation. Study at large: Among the recipients, all got anti-thymocyte globulin induction and then tacrolimus and steroids for two to four years. Notes on the study in general: GvH clones detected in recipient marrow included some appearing first in ileum or blood. Allografts carried high graft-versus-host to host-versus-graft clonal ratios in patients having graft-donor T cell macrochimerism. Peak GvH clone levels in circulation were associated with early post-transplant HvG declines.

Germline CDR1 is SGDLS and CDR2 is YYNGEE. Trimming removed 6 bases from V and 2 bases from J, with 14 bases in between. This CDR3 is built from 14 residues. Here immunoSEQ multiplex PCR was the method, and the copy in TCRdb shows in-frame clones only, minus some. Of around 40,000 clones in the sample, about 95% are singletons; the top ten hold roughly 0.58%. Sequences were derived from unstimulated CD8+ T cells sorted from spleen or lymph node cells, sampled before transplant. The genes are TRBV9 and TRBJ1-1; a weak D match, TRBD1 (6 bases). The TCR originated in a human donor who was the organ donor for an intestinal transplant. CDR3 sequence reads: CASTGKGDNTEAFF. CDR3 DNA: TGTGCCAGCACGGGAAAGGGGGACAACACTGAAGCTTTCTTT. Combining the CDR3 with reference TRBV9 and TRBJ1-1 gives the whole variable domain DSGVTQTPKHLITATGQRVTLRCSPRSGDLSVYWYQQSLDQGLQFLIQYYNGEERAKGNILERFSAQQFPDLHSELNLSSLELGDSALYFCASTGKGDNTEAFFGQGTRLTVV.